This passage covers 28 T cell receptor beta chains from one sample sequenced in a study of OX40 agonist ivuxolimab in advanced cancers. Data came from immunoSEQ multiplex PCR; TCRdb stores just in-frame clones and leaves some out. The sample lists roughly 16,000 clones, around 80% occurring once. The sequencing here drew on CD4+ or CD8+ T cells sorted from blood, taken in a trial of the OX40 agonist ivuxolimab. All receptors come from an adult with an advanced solid tumor such as melanoma, head and neck, liver or kidney cancer.

This clone has only one observation. V and J are TRBV27 and TRBJ2-1; D unresolved. The CDR3 spans 15 residues. V lost 6 bases to trimming and J lost 5 bases, with 17 bases between them. Per the germline V gene, CDR1 is MNHEY and CDR2 is SMNVEV (reference sequence). The CDR3 loop is CASRLLRAGDNEQFF. The CDR3 nucleotides read TGTGCCAGCAGGCTTCTGAGAGCAGGTGACAATGAGCAGTTCTTC.

The chain employs TRBV25-1 and TRBJ1-4; 10 nucleotides match TRBD1. With V trimmed by 4 bases and J by 8 bases, 4 bases remained unmatched. Germline V gene lookup returns CDR1 MGHDK and CDR2 SYGVNS. CDR3 size: 14 residues. CDR3 nucleotides: TGTGCCAGCAGTGCTGGGACAGGGGAAGAAAAACTGTTTTTT. This translates into CASSAGTGEEKLFF.

This clone was observed a few times. This CDR3 reads CASSGGLAGFPYEQYF. DNA of the CDR3: TGCGCCAGCAGTGGCGGACTAGCGGGGTTTCCCTACGAGCAGTACTTC. The chain carries TRBV10-2 and TRBJ2-7; 12 positions agree with TRBD2. Germline V gives CDR1 WSHSY, CDR2 SAAADI. The CDR3 runs to 16 residues. J lost 2 bases, V lost 4 bases, and 6 bases had no gene match.

This clone was recorded a few times. The CDR3 nucleotides read TGTGCCAGCAGCTCGCGACACTTTAATTCACCCCTCCACTTT. It translates to CASSSRHFNSPLHF. The chain employs TRBV13 and TRBJ1-6; the D is unclear. The ends were cut back, 4 bases at V and 6 bases at J, with 10 bases in the middle. Germline CDR1 reads PRHDT; CDR2 reads FYEKMQ (reference sequence). CDR3 length equals 14 residues.

The J gene is TRBJ1-5, the V gene TRBV28; the D gene is possibly TRBD1 (6 bases). This CDR3 has 16 amino acids. The V end lost 2 bases, the J end lost 4 bases, and 15 bases lay between the germline ends. Germline CDR1 is MDHEN and CDR2 is SYDVKM. CDR3 in amino acids: CASSLSSGGPNQPQHF. In DNA form, the CDR3 reads TGTGCCAGCAGTTTAAGTTCCGGGGGGCCAAATCAGCCCCAGCATTTT. Full variable domain (missing parts from reference TRBV28 and TRBJ1-5): DVKVTQSSRYLVKRTGEKVFLECVQDMDHENMFWYRQDPGLGLRLIYFSYDVKMKEKGDIPEGYSVSREKKERFSLILESASTNQTSMYLCASSLSSGGPNQPQHFGDGTRLSIL.

The chain employs TRBV14 and TRBJ1-6; D is uncertain. V lost 0 bases and J 9 bases, leaving 6 bases between the germline ends. Germline V lookup: CDR1 SGHDN, CDR2 FVKESK. The CDR3 contains 13 residues. Written as DNA, the CDR3 is TGTGCCAGCAGCCAAGACAGCGCTTCACCCCTCCACTTT. Its protein product is CASSQDSASPLHF.

This chain joins TRBV6-5 and TRBJ1-2; perhaps TRBD1 as D (5 bases). The CDR3 has 15 amino acids. V gave up 0 bases and J gave up 5 bases, with 13 bases separating them. Germline assignment: CDR1 MNHEY and CDR2 SVGAGI. This CDR3 reads CASSYSGERAYGYTF. In DNA, the CDR3 is TGTGCCAGCAGTTACTCGGGGGAACGGGCGTATGGCTACACCTTC.

This clone is categorized as large. This chain connects TRBV6-9 to TRBJ2-7, with unresolved D. Germline V CDR1 and CDR2: MNHGY, SVAAGI. The V gene lost 9 bases and the J gene lost 3 bases, with 6 bases spanning the gap. CDR3 length equals 10 residues. In nucleotides, the CDR3 is TGTGCCAGTCGCATCTACGAGCAGTACTTC. This gives the protein CASRIYEQYF.

The chain employs TRBV9 and TRBJ1-3; a weak D match, TRBD1 (6 bases). CDR3 length: 15 amino acids. Germline V gene sequence: CDR1 SGDLS, CDR2 YYNGEE. Trimming shortened V by 4 bases and J by 1 base, and 12 bases separated the two germline ends. The CDR3 protein is CASSTLTGSGNTIYF. For the CDR3, the DNA is TGTGCCAGCAGCACCCTTACAGGGTCTGGAAACACCATATATTTT.

J is TRBJ1-4 and V is TRBV6-6; D is ambiguous. CDR1 and CDR2 (germline): MNHNY, SVGAGI (reference sequence). Trimming left V 5 bases short and J 4 bases short, with 11 bases between. The CDR3 runs 14 residues. The CDR3, as DNA: TGTGCCAGCAGTGAGGAGGCCAGTAATGAAAAACTGTTTTTT. Translating it yields CASSEEASNEKLFF.

The chain recombines TRBV11-1 with TRBJ2-1; D is perhaps TRBD1 (6 bases). CDR3 length: 15 residues. V was clipped by 1 base and J by 5 bases, with 12 bases between them. Per germline, CDR1 SGHAT and CDR2 FQDESV (reference sequence). In nucleotides, the CDR3 is TGTGCCAGCAGCTTAGGACGACAGGCCCACAATGAGCAGTTCTTC. Translation gives CASSLGRQAHNEQFF.

This chain uses TRBV9 with TRBJ2-5, with 11 bases identical to TRBD2. The CDR3 loop spans 17 amino acids. The V gene's germline CDR1 is SGDLS and CDR2 YYNGEE. Trimming removed 4 bases from V and 5 bases from J; junction bases left unmatched: 13. For the CDR3, the DNA is TGTGCCAGCAGCTCAAACCCACTAGCGGGAGAAGGGGAGACCCAGTACTTC. Translation gives CASSSNPLAGEGETQYF.

The chain couples TRBV27 to TRBJ1-5; D might be TRBD1 (5 bases). Between the trimmed V and J ends, which lost 6 bases and 8 bases, there was a span of 17 bases. Germline-derived CDR1 and CDR2 are MNHEY and SMNVEV (reference sequence). This CDR3 spans 14 amino acids. CDR3 residues: CASRNSRGYEPQHF. The CDR3 coding sequence is TGTGCCAGCAGGAACAGCCGGGGGTATGAGCCCCAGCATTTT.

The gene calls are TRBV6-1 and TRBJ2-1; the D is unclear. The CDR3 loop spans 15 amino acids. Per germline, CDR1 MNHNS and CDR2 SASEGT. V dropped 3 bases and J dropped 7 bases, with 16 bases sitting between them. CDR3 residues: CASSDGITLGNEQFF. The CDR3 DNA reads as TGTGCCAGCAGTGATGGCATCACCCTAGGTAATGAGCAGTTCTTC.

Many counts were recorded for this clone. The J gene is TRBJ2-6, the V gene TRBV4-3; D gene ambiguous. V lost 0 bases and J 0 bases, leaving 6 bases between the germline ends. CDR1 is LGHNA and CDR2 is YSLEER in the germline V gene. CDR3 length: 16 residues. The CDR3: CASSQESSSGANVLTF. CDR3 coding DNA: TGCGCCAGCAGCCAAGAATCGTCCTCTGGGGCCAACGTCCTGACTTTC.

V usage is TRBV7-9 and J usage is TRBJ2-1; no firm D call. Germline-derived CDR1 and CDR2 are SEHNR and FQNEAQ (reference sequence). V lost 8 bases, J lost 4 bases, and 3 bases lay in between. CDR3 length: 10 amino acids. The DNA for the CDR3 is TGTGCCAGCGGGTACAATGAGCAGTTCTTC. Translation: CASGYNEQFF.

The V and J genes are TRBV9 and TRBJ1-2; 9 nucleotides line up with TRBD1. The trim removed 3 bases at V and 8 bases at J, leaving 17 bases unmatched. This CDR3 spans 17 amino acids. Germline values: CDR1 SGDLS, CDR2 YYNGEE. DNA for the CDR3: TGTGCCAGCAGCGGATCCGGGACAGGGCCCTTCAGAAAGGGCTACACCTTC. It specifies CASSGSGTGPFRKGYTF.

This chain links TRBV7-2 with TRBJ2-5, with D maybe TRBD1 (6 bases). Per the germline V gene, CDR1 is SGHTA and CDR2 is FQGNSA. The CDR3 is 14 residues long. The V and J ends lost 5 bases and 4 bases respectively, with 14 bases between them. In DNA form, the CDR3 reads TGTGCCAGCAGCGCAACAGGGTTTCGAGAGACCCAGTACTTC. Translation: CASSATGFRETQYF.

The chain couples TRBV27 to TRBJ1-5; D call uncertain. V was trimmed by 1 base and J by 0 bases, leaving 10 bases between them. The V gene's germline CDR1 is MNHEY and CDR2 SMNVEV (reference sequence). The length of the CDR3 is 16 residues. DNA of the CDR3: TGTGCCAGCAGTTTATTATCAGGTAATAGCAATCAGCCCCAGCATTTT. Its translation: CASSLLSGNSNQPQHF.

V and J are TRBV10-3 and TRBJ2-7; 9 bases map to TRBD1. Germline V gives CDR1 ENHRY, CDR2 SYGVKD. The CDR3 is 15 residues long. Trimming cost V 2 bases and J 2 bases; bases outside gene matches: 4. The CDR3 sequence is CAISEPRQGAYEQYF. The CDR3 DNA reads as TGTGCCATCAGTGAGCCCCGACAGGGGGCCTACGAGCAGTACTTC.

The chain is built from TRBV27 and TRBJ2-5, with TRBD2 matching over 7 bases. CDR3 length equals 16 residues. V was pared by 5 bases and J by 1 base, with 10 bases of the junction left unmatched. Germline CDR1 is MNHEY and CDR2 is SMNVEV (reference sequence). CDR3 nucleotides: TGTGCCAGCAGTGCACTAGCGACGGGTTCCCAAGAGACCCAGTACTTC. It translates to CASSALATGSQETQYF.

By share, this clone counts as medium-sized. The V gene is TRBV7-8, the J gene TRBJ2-7; D might be TRBD1 (5 bases). The V end was cut by 5 bases, the J end by 5 bases, with 19 bases between. Germline CDR1 and CDR2: SGHVS and FQNEAQ. The CDR3 is 15 residues long. The CDR3 region has the DNA TGTGCCAGCAGCCTAGGGGCAGGGAACGTCCACGAGCAGTACTTC. It specifies CASSLGAGNVHEQYF.

The genes are TRBV7-9 and TRBJ2-1, with TRBD2 matching 11 bases. The CDR3 loop spans 16 amino acids. V was clipped by 7 bases and J by 1 base; unmatched bases: 6. Germline CDR1 and CDR2: SEHNR and FQNEAQ (reference sequence). Written as DNA, the CDR3 is TGTGCCAGCAAAGGACTAGCGGGCATTTCCTACAATGAGCAGTTCTTC. The encoded protein is CASKGLAGISYNEQFF.

The rearrangement uses TRBV10-2 and TRBJ2-5; D is unclear. Per germline, CDR1 WSHSY and CDR2 SAAADI. V was cut by 5 bases and J by 0 bases, with 16 bases left in between. The CDR3 totals 16 residues. CDR3 sequence reads: CASSRGDSPYQETQYF. The CDR3, as DNA: TGCGCCAGCAGTCGAGGAGACTCCCCGTACCAAGAGACCCAGTACTTC.

This chain uses TRBV15 with TRBJ2-7; TRBD1 matches at 9 bases. The CDR3 covers 16 residues. With V trimmed by 1 base and J by 6 bases, 10 bases remained unmatched. Per germline, CDR1 LNHNV and CDR2 YYDKDF (reference sequence). CDR3 nucleotides: TGTGCCACCAGCAGAGTACCACCGGGACAGGGCACCGAGCAGTACTTC. Translation: CATSRVPPGQGTEQYF.

CDR3 sequence reads: CASSGSPGLQETQYF. In DNA form, the CDR3 reads TGTGCCAGCTCCGGCAGCCCGGGCCTCCAAGAGACCCAGTACTTC. V is TRBV2 and J is TRBJ2-5; unclear D gene. This CDR3 spans 15 amino acids. Germline V CDR1 and CDR2: SNHLY, FYNNEI. V lost 8 bases, J lost 1 base, and 17 bases lay in between.

The rearrangement links TRBV4-1 to TRBJ2-7; D remains ambiguous. Looked up from germline, CDR1 is MGHRA and CDR2 is YSYEKL. The CDR3 has 15 amino acids. Trimming took off 0 bases at V and 5 bases at J, with 14 bases between the two ends. The CDR3, as DNA: TGCGCCAGCAGCCAAGAAAAACGTGTGCCTGACGAGCAGTACTTC. It specifies CASSQEKRVPDEQYF.

The rearrangement links TRBV6-1 to TRBJ2-7, with 10 bases identical to TRBD2. J was trimmed by 4 bases and V by 4 bases; bases with no gene match: 10. Looked up from germline, CDR1 is MNHNS and CDR2 is SASEGT. The CDR3 covers 16 residues. The CDR3 reads CASSGYSGGERYEQYF. CDR3 nucleotides: TGTGCCAGCAGTGGGTACAGCGGGGGGGAACGGTACGAGCAGTACTTC.